A single sample gave rise to the 24 T cell receptor beta chains below, sequenced in a study of Ad26.COV2.S vaccination and SARS-CoV-2 variants. Documented treatment: around 19 received Ad26.COV2.S at low or high dose, single or two shots; 5 received placebo; per-sample allocation not given. Samples came from day 63 after the first vaccine or placebo injection. The data were produced by immunoSEQ multiplex PCR, yet TCRdb's version contains in-frame clones alone and is incomplete. The sample lists roughly 350,000 clones; more than 85% were seen once. Sequences were derived from peripheral blood, sampled in a trial of Ad26.COV2.S vaccine versus placebo. These TCRs come from a person between 18 and 60 years old who received the Ad26.COV2.S COVID-19 vaccine or a placebo.

This sequence joins TRBV13 and TRBJ2-7; D gene ambiguous. Trimming left V 0 bases short and J 5 bases short, with 11 bases between. Germline V gives CDR1 PRHDT, CDR2 FYEKMQ (reference sequence). The CDR3 has 14 amino acids. The CDR3 nucleotides read TGTGCCAGCAGCTTAGGAGTAGGGTCCCACGAGCAGTACTTC. The encoded protein is CASSLGVGSHEQYF.

J is TRBJ2-6 and V is TRBV18, with D hard to call. Germline loops: CDR1 KGHSH, CDR2 LQKENI. This CDR3 is built from 17 residues. V lost 2 bases and J 0 bases, leaving 11 bases between the germline ends. CDR3 in DNA: TGTGCCAGCTCACCAGACCGTTACTTCTCTGGGGCCAACGTCCTGACTTTC. Residues: CASSPDRYFSGANVLTF.

The chain carries TRBV6-1 and TRBJ2-5, with D possibly matching TRBD1 (5 bases). This CDR3 comprises 16 residues. V lost 1 base to trimming and J lost 0 bases, with 12 bases between them. CDR1 and CDR2 (germline): MNHNS, SASEGT. CDR3 DNA sequence: TGTGCCAGCAGTGAAGGGCAGGGCCTGTACCAAGAGACCCAGTACTTC. This encodes CASSEGQGLYQETQYF.

The chain has TRBV30 and TRBJ2-7; D ambiguous. This CDR3 has 11 amino acids. CDR1 and CDR2 from the germline V gene are GTSNPN and SVGIG (reference sequence). V lost 3 bases and J 10 bases, leaving 13 bases between the germline ends. CDR3 residues: CAWRAGGRQYF. CDR3 bases: TGTGCCTGGAGGGCCGGCGGCAGACAGTACTTC.

The rearrangement joins TRBV7-2 to TRBJ1-3, with TRBD1 as a possible D gene (5 bases). The CDR3 has 16 residues. Trimming removed 2 bases at V and 4 bases at J, with 15 bases between. CDR1 SGHTA and CDR2 FQGNSA come from the germline V gene. In DNA form, the CDR3 reads TGTGCCAGCAGCTTAATCGGGGCAGGGCCAGGAAACACCATATATTTT. It specifies CASSLIGAGPGNTIYF.

V usage is TRBV5-4 and J usage is TRBJ1-4, with TRBD1 matching 11 bases. Germline trimming cut 4 bases from V and 4 bases from J; bases unmatched to any gene: 6. This CDR3 has 16 residues. Germline-derived CDR1 and CDR2 are SGHNT and YYREEE (reference sequence). Here the CDR3 reads CASSSYGTGGNEKLFF. The CDR3 DNA reads TGTGCCAGCAGCAGCTATGGGACAGGGGGTAATGAAAAACTGTTTTTT.

This clone came up a few times. CDR3 coding DNA: TGTGCCAGCAGCCACCGCGGGGTTGAAGCTTTCTTT. This gives the protein CASSHRGVEAFF. The chain combines TRBV3-1 (or the pseudogene TRBV3-2) with TRBJ1-1, with unresolved D. The ends were cut back, 3 bases at V and 7 bases at J, with 9 bases in the middle. CDR3 size: 12 residues. Germline V gives CDR1 LGHDT, CDR2 YNNKEL (reference sequence).

V gene TRBV30 combines with J gene TRBJ1-6; D is undetermined. Trimming removed 6 bases at V and 3 bases at J, with 9 bases between. The CDR3 is 13 amino acids. Germline CDR1 is GTSNPN and CDR2 is SVGIG (reference sequence). CDR3 sequence reads: CACVLGYNSPLHF. CDR3 coding DNA: TGTGCCTGTGTGTTGGGCTATAATTCACCCCTCCACTTT.

This clone came up once. The rearrangement uses TRBV5-1 and TRBJ2-1; 7 nucleotides match TRBD1. Germline CDR1 and CDR2: SGHRS and YFSETQ. V lost 4 bases to trimming and J lost 5 bases; unmatched junction nucleotides: 9. The CDR3 loop spans 15 amino acids. The DNA for the CDR3 is TGCGCCAGCAGCCGCGACAGGGAGACCAACAATGAGCAGTTCTTC. This translates into CASSRDRETNNEQFF.

J is TRBJ2-1 and V is TRBV2, with D possibly matching TRBD2 (6 bases). V dropped 5 bases and J dropped 7 bases, with 15 bases sitting between them. From germline, CDR1 is SNHLY and CDR2 FYNNEI. This CDR3 comprises 14 residues. Here the CDR3 reads CASSLAGRGNEQFF. The CDR3 DNA reads TGTGCCAGCAGTCTAGCCGGGAGAGGAAATGAGCAGTTCTTC.

A word on this clone: Other nucleotide sequences from this sample produce the same CDR3. The rearrangement links TRBV18 to TRBJ1-5; no definite D call. Per the germline V gene, CDR1 is KGHSH and CDR2 is LQKENI. The CDR3 contains 13 residues. V was shortened by 2 bases and J by 4 bases, with 6 bases between the two germline ends. CDR3 in amino acids: CASSPGQNQPQHF. The CDR3 DNA sequence: TGTGCCAGCTCACCAGGGCAGAATCAGCCCCAGCATTTT.

The rearrangement joins TRBV19 to TRBJ1-1; D call uncertain. Germline CDR1 reads LNHDA; CDR2 reads SQIVND (reference sequence). The CDR3 spans 15 residues. Deletions cut 3 bases from V and 4 bases from J, with 15 bases between. The CDR3 is CASSMRGNGITEAFF. DNA for the CDR3: TGTGCCAGTAGTATGAGAGGAAATGGCATCACTGAAGCTTTCTTT.

The V and J genes are TRBV6-1 and TRBJ1-5; 7 nucleotides line up with TRBD1. The CDR3 is made up of 15 amino acids. V shed 2 bases, J shed 5 bases, and the junction held 6 bases outside the gene matches. Per germline, CDR1 MNHNS and CDR2 SASEGT. The CDR3, as DNA: TGTGCCAGCAGTGAATTGACAGGGCTCCATCAGCCCCAGCATTTT. Translated, it gives CASSELTGLHQPQHF.

This clone was seen more than once but under ten times. The rearrangement joins TRBV28 to TRBJ1-2, with 9 bases fitting TRBD1. The CDR3 runs 15 residues. With 5 bases clipped from V and 6 bases from J, the junction kept 10 bases outside the gene matches. Germline-derived CDR1 and CDR2 are MDHEN and SYDVKM. This chain's CDR3 is CASSGRQGDADGYTF. The DNA for the CDR3 is TGTGCCAGCAGTGGTAGACAGGGGGATGCGGATGGCTACACCTTC.

The V and J genes are TRBV19 and TRBJ2-5, with D tentatively TRBD1 (6 bases). CDR1 is LNHDA, CDR2 SQIVND, per germline (reference sequence). V lost 2 bases to trimming and J lost 5 bases, with 21 bases between them. The CDR3 has 17 residues. The CDR3, as DNA: TGTGCCAGTAGTATAAGGAGGACAGCTGCGCGCCGGGAGACCCAGTACTTC. Its translation is CASSIRRTAARRETQYF.

The CDR3 protein is CASSTGTSTDTQYF. CDR3 coding DNA: TGTGCCAGCAGTACCGGGACTAGCACAGATACGCAGTATTTT. The chain has TRBV28 and TRBJ2-3, with D possibly matching TRBD2 (6 bases). Trimming pared 5 bases from V and 0 bases from J, leaving 9 bases between. The germline CDR1 and CDR2 sequences are MDHEN and SYDVKM. The CDR3 loop spans 14 amino acids.

J is TRBJ2-2 and V is TRBV6-6; 7 bases align to TRBD1. The trim removed 5 bases at V and 3 bases at J, leaving 12 bases unmatched. Germline loops: CDR1 MNHNY, CDR2 SVGAGI (reference sequence). The CDR3 runs to 17 residues. CDR3 sequence (DNA): TGTGCCAGCAGTCCCGATCCCGGGACAGCCTACACCGGGGAGCTGTTTTTT. This sequence encodes CASSPDPGTAYTGELFF.

This clone was found once. This sequence joins TRBV6-4 and TRBJ1-4, with 10 positions matching TRBD1. The length of the CDR3 is 17 residues. J was trimmed by 0 bases and V by 4 bases; bases with no gene match: 5. The germline gives CDR1 MRHNA, CDR2 SNTAGT. CDR3: CASSAETGGATNEKLFF. The DNA for the CDR3 is TGTGCCAGCAGTGCGGAGACAGGGGGCGCAACTAATGAAAAACTGTTTTTT.

This sequence joins TRBV6-5 and TRBJ2-1, with TRBD1 identical over 9 bases. Germline-derived CDR1 and CDR2 are MNHEY and SVGAGI. The CDR3 contains 14 residues. V lost 6 bases to trimming and J lost 6 bases; unmatched junction nucleotides: 6. CDR3 loop: CASRKTGGGNEQFF. The CDR3 nucleotides read TGTGCCAGCAGGAAGACAGGGGGTGGCAATGAGCAGTTCTTC.

For this clone: Its ends do not fully match the called genes, so a read error is possible. The chain uses TRBV5-4 and TRBJ2-3, with 10 bases that match TRBD2. Germline V lookup: CDR1 SGHNT, CDR2 YYREEE (reference sequence). CDR3 length: 12 amino acids. The chain's CDR3 is CASSQSGGAWHF. As DNA, the CDR3 is TGTGCCAGCAGCCAAAGCGGGGGGGCCTGGCATTTT.

The gene calls are TRBV4-1 and TRBJ1-4; 7 bases are a match to TRBD1. CDR1 is MGHRA, CDR2 YSYEKL, per germline. The CDR3 runs to 15 residues. J was trimmed by 5 bases and V by 0 bases; bases with no gene match: 3. In nucleotides, the CDR3 is TGCGCCAGCAGCCAAGACGGGACAGAGAATGAAAAACTGTTTTTT. Protein: CASSQDGTENEKLFF.

The CDR3 sequence is CASSLQRLGRLAYF. The CDR3 coding sequence is TGTGCCAGCAGTTTACAACGGCTGGGGAGACTAGCGTACTTC. The chain joins TRBV28 to TRBJ2-4, with 7 bases that match TRBD2. From germline, CDR1 is MDHEN and CDR2 SYDVKM. The CDR3 runs to 14 residues. V was pared by 2 bases and J by 15 bases, with 13 bases of the junction left unmatched.

The chain links TRBV6-6 to TRBJ1-5, with D unresolved. Looked up from germline, CDR1 is MNHNY and CDR2 is SVGAGI (reference sequence). Trimming left V 5 bases short and J 2 bases short, with 7 bases between. The CDR3 runs 13 residues. The CDR3 DNA is TGTGCCAGCAGTGCGACTGGCAATCAGCCCCAGCATTTT. Its protein product is CASSATGNQPQHF.

The CDR3 coding sequence is TGTGCCTGGAGTTACAAGGGGTACGAGCAGTACTTC. It translates to CAWSYKGYEQYF. This chain connects TRBV30 to TRBJ2-7, with a possible D match to TRBD1 (5 bases). Per germline, CDR1 GTSNPN and CDR2 SVGIG (reference sequence). Trimming cost V 2 bases and J 4 bases, with 9 bases left between them. This CDR3 comprises 12 residues.